This is a list of T cell receptor beta chains from one sample in a study of T cell repertoires in cytomegalovirus infection. From the reads, TCRdb called clonotypes with MiXCR, one entry per CDR3 protein. The sample yields 600,000 to 800,000 distinct CDR3 sequences, approximately 24% seen once. The material sequenced was CD8+ T cells from PBMCs. Source of these receptors: a human donor in good health (CMV status not recorded). Some clones in this sample may be carry-over from other donors' samples. Both conserved end residues are part of each CDR3. Each record gives: D gene, clone size, J gene, V gene, CDR3 DNA, CDR3 protein. The D gene is left open where the match is weak. Some rows mark clone size as missing; the rest say once, few, many or name a class of expanded clone.

. many TRBJ1-1 TRBV7-9 TGTGCCAGCAGCTTAAAGTCTTTAGGACTCAACACTGAAGCTTTCTTT CASSLKSLGLNTEAFF
TRBD2 few TRBJ2-3 TRBV6-5 TGTGCCAGCAGTTATCCGGGTAGCGGGGACACAGATACGCAGTATTTT CASSYPGSGDTDTQYF
TRBD1 . TRBJ2-7 TRBV6-6 TGTGCCAGCAGTGACTCGGACAGGGGAGACTACGAGCAGTACTTC CASSDSDRGDYEQYF
. many TRBJ2-5 TRBV12-5 TGTGCTAGTGGTATCCCCGCTAAAGAGACCCAGTACTTC CASGIPAKETQYF
. . TRBJ1-2 TRBV28 TGTGCCAGCAGTCTAACGGACGGATACCTTAACTATGGCTACACCTTC CASSLTDGYLNYGYTF
. . TRBJ1-2 TRBV29-1 TGCAGCGTTGAATGGGGGGCGTATTATGGCTACACCTTC CSVEWGAYYGYTF
. few TRBJ2-1 TRBV19 TGTGCCAGTAGTATGACGGGGAGCTCCTACAATGAGCAGTTCTTC CASSMTGSSYNEQFF
. few TRBJ2-5 TRBV20-1 TGCAGTGCTCCCTTTACAGAGTGGGAGACCCAGTACTTC CSAPFTEWETQYF
TRBD2 few TRBJ2-1 TRBV3-1 TGTGCCAGCCTGGGGCGGGGGGGCGAGAATGAGCAGTTCTTC CASLGRGGENEQFF
. . TRBJ1-5 TRBV6-2/TRBV6-3 TGTGCCAGCAGTCCGCGACAGTTCGGGGGCAATCAGCCCCAGCATTTT CASSPRQFGGNQPQHF
TRBD1 few TRBJ2-3 TRBV6-6 TGTGCCAGCAGTTACTCGAGGGGGCTAGATACGCAGTATTTT CASSYSRGLDTQYF
TRBD1 many TRBJ2-2 TRBV7-6 TGTGCCAGCAGCTTAGACCTGGGGACAGCGAACACCGGGGAGCTGTTTTTT CASSLDLGTANTGELFF
. many TRBJ1-2 TRBV7-6 TGTGCCAGCAGCTTAGTTGGGGACGGCAACTATGGCTACACCTTC CASSLVGDGNYGYTF
. few TRBJ2-1 TRBV20-1 TGCAGTGCTCGTACCTGGGGCCCGAATGAGCAGTTCTTC CSARTWGPNEQFF
. . TRBJ1-1 TRBV4-2 TGTGCCAGCAGCCAAGTAATGGAAACTGAAGCTTTCTTT CASSQVMETEAFF
. many TRBJ2-5 TRBV4-1 TGCGCCAGCAGCCAAGAGACACTCCAAGAGACCCAGTACTTC CASSQETLQETQYF
. . TRBJ2-2 TRBV28 TGTGCCAGCAGTACAGGGTACACCGGGGAGCTGTTTTTT CASSTGYTGELFF
. few TRBJ1-1 TRBV6-5 TGTGCCAGCAGTTCAGGGTATGAAGCTTTCTTT CASSSGYEAFF
. many TRBJ2-5 TRBV28 TGTGCCAGCAGTCTAATTTTAACTGGACGGCGCGAGACCCAGTACTTC CASSLILTGRRETQYF
. many TRBJ2-2 TRBV25-1 TGTGCCAGCAGTGAAGGGGCAGGGATCACCGGGGAGCTGTTTTTT CASSEGAGITGELFF
TRBD2 many TRBJ2-7 TRBV7-8 TGTGCCAGCAGCCCGGGACTAGCGTCCTACGAGCAGTACTTC CASSPGLASYEQYF
TRBD2 many TRBJ2-1 TRBV7-6 TGTGCCAGCAGTTTAGCGGGGGGGTTGGATGAGCAGTTCTTC CASSLAGGLDEQFF
. . TRBJ1-1 TRBV6-1 TGTGCCAGCACCGAAAGAACAGGGAGGACTGAAGCTTTCTTT CASTERTGRTEAFF
. . TRBJ1-1 TRBV20-1 TGCAGTGCTAGGCATAAGGGGCGAGGGTCTGAAGCTTTCTTT CSARHKGRGSEAFF
TRBD1 . TRBJ2-7 TRBV29-1 TGCAGCGTTGAGGGTTCCGGGACAGGGAGGAACGAGCAGTACTTC CSVEGSGTGRNEQYF
. many TRBJ2-3 TRBV7-6 TGTGCCAGCAGCCCCGGTATGGATACGCAGTATTTT CASSPGMDTQYF
. . TRBJ2-1 TRBV20-1 TGCAGTGCTAGAGATCCGTTGGGGGGTTCCACCTACAATGAGCAGTTCTTC CSARDPLGGSTYNEQFF
. . TRBJ2-2 TRBV6-2/TRBV6-3 TGTGCCAGCAGTTACTCGACCAGGGAGTTATACACCGGGGAGCTGTTTTTT CASSYSTRELYTGELFF
. . TRBJ2-1 TRBV5-1 TGCGCCAGCAGCTCCGGGCGGGGATACGGGGACAATGAGCAGTTCTTC CASSSGRGYGDNEQFF
. . TRBJ1-5 TRBV15 TGTGCCACCAGCACGGCAAACAATCAGCCCCAGCATTTT CATSTANNQPQHF
TRBD1 . TRBJ1-1 TRBV10-1 TGCGCCAGCAGTTGGACAGGGAGGGACACTGAAGCTTTCTTT CASSWTGRDTEAFF
. few TRBJ2-3 TRBV20-1 TGCAGTGCTAGAGACCCTCGGATGGATAGCACAGATACGCAGTATTTT CSARDPRMDSTDTQYF
. few TRBJ2-2 TRBV6-5 TGTGCCAGCAGCTATAGGACTCCCAGTGGCGGGGAGCTGTTTTTT CASSYRTPSGGELFF
. . TRBJ2-7 TRBV29-1 TGCAGCGTTGACTTCGGTGGTCGAGACGAGCAGTACTTC CSVDFGGRDEQYF
. . TRBJ1-1 TRBV5-6 TGTGCCAGCAGCCCAGGGGCGTCCGCTGAAGCTTTCTTT CASSPGASAEAFF
. many TRBJ1-2 TRBV7-2 TGTGCCAGCAGCTACCCACTACCGGCAGCACCCTATGGCTACACCTTC CASSYPLPAAPYGYTF
. . TRBJ2-7 TRBV20-1 TGCAGTGCTAGCGCCCCTCCCGAGCAGTACTTC CSASAPPEQYF
TRBD1 . TRBJ1-2 TRBV29-1 TGCAGCGTTGAAGATCGGGGACAGGGGAATAATGGCTACACCTTC CSVEDRGQGNNGYTF
. . TRBJ1-1 TRBV5-5 TGTGCCACCACCGCAGGGAACACTGAAGCTTTCTTT CATTAGNTEAFF
. few TRBJ1-2 TRBV12-3/TRBV12-4 TGTGCCAGCAGTTTAGCGGGGCAGAGATCGGGCTACACCTTC CASSLAGQRSGYTF
. . TRBJ1-1 TRBV5-1 TGCGCCAGCAGCTTGTGGGAGCCGAACACTGAAGCTTTCTTT CASSLWEPNTEAFF
. . TRBJ1-2 TRBV2 TGTGCCAGCAGCGAGAGACGCCTGGGCGAATATGGCTACACCTTC CASSERRLGEYGYTF
. many TRBJ1-3 TRBV7-9 TGTGCCAGCAGCTTAAGGAACACCATATATTTT CASSLRNTIYF
. few TRBJ1-1 TRBV6-2/TRBV6-3 TGTGCCAGCAGTCTTAACTGGGGGAACACTGAAGCTTTCTTT CASSLNWGNTEAFF
. many TRBJ1-1 TRBV14 TGTGCCAGCAGCCAAGTAGAAGGAGGTTACACTGAAGCTTTCTTT CASSQVEGGYTEAFF
TRBD2 . TRBJ2-5 TRBV4-2 TGTGCCAGCAGCCAAGGACTAGCGATTGGAGAGACCCAGTACTTC CASSQGLAIGETQYF
TRBD1 . TRBJ2-1 TRBV29-1 TGCAGCGTCGTGGGACAGACCTCCTACAATGAGCAGTTCTTC CSVVGQTSYNEQFF
. many TRBJ2-6 TRBV4-1 TGCGCCAGCAGCCAAGATGGAGGTACTGGGGCCAACGTCCTGACTTTC CASSQDGGTGANVLTF
. many TRBJ1-2 TRBV7-2 TGTGCCAGCAGCTTAGGGGCAGGGGACTATGGCTACACCTTC CASSLGAGDYGYTF
. many TRBJ2-7 TRBV7-8 TGTGCCAGCAGCTTTCCCGGGGGTGGCGAGCAGTACTTC CASSFPGGGEQYF
. many TRBJ2-3 TRBV6-1 TGTGCCAGCGCCCTAGAATCGCAGTATTTT CASALESQYF
. . TRBJ1-5 TRBV6-6 TGTGCCAACAGTTACCCAAATCAGCCCCAGCATTTT CANSYPNQPQHF
. few TRBJ2-1 TRBV20-1 TGCAGTGCTAGAGTGTTTAAGGCCCCCAATGAGCAGTTCTTC CSARVFKAPNEQFF
. . TRBJ1-5 TRBV15 TGTGCCACCAGCAGATTTGCTTTGGCCGTCAATCAGCCCCAGCATTTT CATSRFALAVNQPQHF